These 5 T cell receptor beta chains were all obtained from the same sample, sequenced in a study of regulatory T cells in long-lasting Graves disease. Time point indicated: newly diagnosed GD, antithyroid drugs for less than 3 months. Following extraction of RNA from PBMCs, that RNA was used to make the TCR library. Construction of TCR beta libraries relied on iRepertoire HTBI primers and on Arm-PCR targeting CDR3 regions. TCRdb called the multiplex PCR reads again in MiXCR, with one record for every CDR3 protein. The sample records fewer than 450,000 distinct CDR3 sequences, 15% being singletons. These data also formed part of another study, on T cells in Graves' hyperthyroidism and ophthalmopathy.

Specimen: peripheral blood mononuclear cells (PBMCs), collected at new diagnosis, from a patient treated with antithyroid drugs. Every receptor here comes from a woman aged 40 to 50 with Graves disease.

Concerning this clonotype itself: A much bigger clone sits one base away, suggesting this may be a read error. V is TRBV11-2 and J is TRBJ2-1, with D tentatively TRBD2 (6 bases). V lost 1 base and J lost 15, with 13 bases in between. Per the germline V gene, CDR1 is SGHAT and CDR2 is FQNNGV. This CDR3 spans 12 amino acids. The CDR3 DNA sequence: TGTGCCAGCAGCTTAGGGCGGGATAAAGGGTTCTTC. It codes for CASSLGRDKGFF.

This clonotype was counted at least ten times. The chain's CDR3 is CASSLVVGMYNEQFF. The CDR3 DNA follows: TGTGCCAGCAGCTTAGTGGTGGGAATGTACAATGAGCAGTTCTTC. The chain has TRBV11-2 and TRBJ2-1, with D hard to call. The germline V gene encodes CDR1 SGHAT and CDR2 FQNNGV. Trimming stripped 1 base from V and 4 bases from J, with 11 bases between. This CDR3 is built from 15 residues.

This clonotype was counted many times. V and J are TRBV28 and TRBJ2-7; D ambiguous. Germline CDR1 reads MDHEN; CDR2 reads SYDVKM. The V end lost 2 bases, the J end lost 2 bases, and 10 bases lay between the germline ends. There are 14 residues in the CDR3. The DNA for the CDR3 is TGTGCCAGCAGTTTAGTACTGGGCGCCTACGAGCAGTACTTC. This translates into CASSLVLGAYEQYF.

The chain uses TRBV5-4 and TRBJ2-2, with 10 bases identical to TRBD2. This CDR3 is 17 amino acids long. Germline V gene lookup returns CDR1 SGHNT and CDR2 YYREEE (reference sequence). Trimming removed 1 base from V and 1 base from J; junction bases left unmatched: 4. The CDR3 DNA is TGTGCCAGCAGCTTGTCTCTAGCGGGAGTGAACACCGGGGAGCTGTTTTTT. This translates into CASSLSLAGVNTGELFF.

This clonotype was detected only a few times. V and J are TRBV18 and TRBJ2-1; 12 bases match TRBD2. The V gene end was trimmed by 2 bases and the J gene end by 6 bases; junction bases not matched to a gene: 5. Germline lookup yields CDR1 KGHSH and CDR2 LQKENI. This CDR3 has 16 residues. CDR3 nucleotides: TGTGCCAGCTCACCAGTGACTAGCGGGAGAATCAATGAGCAGTTCTTC. This translates into CASSPVTSGRINEQFF. Full variable domain (remainder filled in from reference TRBV18 and TRBJ2-1): NAGVMQNPRHLVRRRGQEARLRCSPMKGHSHVYWYRQLPEEGLKFMVYLQKENIIDESGMPKERFSAEFPKEGPSILRIQQVVRGDSAAYFCASSPVTSGRINEQFFGPGTRLTVL.